What follows are 17 T cell receptor beta chains derived from one specimen sequenced in a study of cytomegalovirus exposure and HLA in healthy donors. A multiplex PCR was run with 60 Vbeta primers and 13 Jbeta primers. Method: immunoSEQ multiplex PCR; TCRdb's copy keeps in-frame clones and lacks some. The sample shows over 250,000 clones, roughly two thirds of them seen only once. Material for sequencing was PBMCs. The receptors originated from a female donor in good health and CMV-seronegative.

The genes are TRBV4-1 and TRBJ2-3; TRBD1 aligns across 10 bases. Germline CDR1 reads MGHRA; CDR2 reads YSYEKL. The CDR3 is made up of 16 amino acids. V lost 4 bases to trimming and J lost 6 bases; unmatched junction nucleotides: 10. CDR3 residues: CASSRSGTGDKDTQYF. In nucleotides, the CDR3 is TGCGCCAGCAGCCGTTCCGGGACAGGGGATAAGGATACGCAGTATTTT.

This rearrangement joins TRBV29-1 to TRBJ2-7; 9 positions agree with TRBD1. Germline lookup yields CDR1 SQVTM and CDR2 ANQGSEA. V was pared by 3 bases and J by 5 bases, with 5 bases of the junction left unmatched. The length of the CDR3 is 13 residues. The CDR3 loop reads CSVEMDRGNEQYF. CDR3 in DNA: TGCAGCGTTGAGATGGACAGGGGTAACGAGCAGTACTTC.

The V call is TRBV20-1, the J call TRBJ2-3; D gene unclear. The V end lost 7 bases, the J end lost 1 base, and 6 bases lay between the germline ends. The length of the CDR3 is 11 residues. CDR1 DFQATT and CDR2 SNEGSKA come from the germline V gene (reference sequence). Here the CDR3 reads CSGARTDTQYF. CDR3 DNA sequence: TGCAGTGGGGCCCGCACAGATACGCAGTATTTT.

The V gene is TRBV29-1, the J gene TRBJ2-5; no firm D call. Germline values: CDR1 SQVTM, CDR2 ANQGSEA. This CDR3 spans 17 amino acids. V was cut by 3 bases and J by 6 bases, with 26 bases left in between. CDR3 residues: CSVEAAGRRTVGQTQYF. DNA for the CDR3: TGCAGCGTTGAGGCCGCTGGCCGCCGAACCGTTGGTCAGACCCAGTACTTC.

The chain links TRBV6-1 to TRBJ2-1, with 14 bases matching TRBD2. The CDR3 loop spans 14 amino acids. Germline CDR1 MNHNS, CDR2 SASEGT. J lost 15 bases, V lost 10 bases, and 14 bases had no gene match. Written as DNA, the CDR3 is TGTGCCACCCCCGGGACTAGCGGGAGAGATTCCCCGTTCTTC. Amino acid sequence: CATPGTSGRDSPFF.

The V gene is TRBV18, the J gene TRBJ1-1, with 7 bases fitting TRBD1. The CDR3 length is 15 residues. Trimming cost V 3 bases and J 1 base; bases outside gene matches: 5. CDR1 and CDR2 (germline): KGHSH, LQKENI. This CDR3 reads CASSPEGQRNTEAFF. DNA of the CDR3: TGTGCCAGCTCACCGGAGGGACAGAGGAACACTGAAGCTTTCTTT.

The CDR3 region is CASSSGTDTQYF. The CDR3 DNA reads TGTGCCAGCTCCTCAGGTACAGATACGCAGTATTTT. The chain couples TRBV18 to TRBJ2-3; D call uncertain. Germline lookup yields CDR1 KGHSH and CDR2 LQKENI. The CDR3 has 12 amino acids. The germline V and J ends were trimmed by 6 bases and 3 bases, with 7 bases remaining between them.

The V and J genes are TRBV7-2 and TRBJ1-1; D is perhaps TRBD1 (6 bases). The V gene lost 4 bases and the J gene lost 4 bases, with 13 bases spanning the gap. This CDR3 region has 14 residues. Germline assignment: CDR1 SGHTA and CDR2 FQGNSA. CDR3 region: CASSSGGPGTEAFF. CDR3 DNA: TGTGCCAGCAGCTCGGGGGGGCCGGGCACTGAAGCTTTCTTT.

The V and J genes are TRBV4-2 and TRBJ2-3; 7 bases are a match to TRBD2. The CDR3 loop spans 16 amino acids. Trimming removed 2 bases from V and 3 bases from J; junction bases left unmatched: 8. The germline V gene encodes CDR1 LGHNA and CDR2 YNFKEQ. The CDR3 protein is CASSQSTSERTDTQYF. The CDR3, as DNA: TGTGCCAGCAGCCAATCTACTAGCGAGAGAACAGATACGCAGTATTTT.

V is TRBV28 and J is TRBJ2-1; a possible D gene is TRBD2 (7 bases). V was trimmed by 0 bases and J by 6 bases, leaving 18 bases between them. From germline, CDR1 is MDHEN and CDR2 SYDVKM. There are 17 residues in the CDR3. This CDR3 reads CASSLWGGPRSFNEQFF. The CDR3, as DNA: TGTGCCAGCAGTTTATGGGGGGGGCCAAGATCATTCAATGAGCAGTTCTTC.

In its sample, this clone was seen a few times. The J gene is TRBJ1-2, the V gene TRBV25-1, with D perhaps TRBD1 (5 bases). Germline V lookup: CDR1 MGHDK, CDR2 SYGVNS. Trimming took 8 bases from V and 5 from J, leaving 9 bases between them. The CDR3 totals 11 residues. CDR3 in amino acids: CASSQGYGYTF. The CDR3 bases are TGTGCCAGCTCGCAGGGTTATGGCTACACCTTC.

J is TRBJ2-2 and V is TRBV6-4; the match to TRBD2 covers 10 bases. The V gene's germline CDR1 is MRHNA and CDR2 SNTAGT. After removal of 2 bases from V and 0 bases from J, the junction contained 6 bases not matched to a gene. The CDR3 has 18 amino acids. CDR3 sequence reads: CASSDGLAGDPNTGELFF. The CDR3 DNA follows: TGTGCCAGCAGTGACGGTCTAGCGGGAGACCCGAACACCGGGGAGCTGTTTTTT.

The rearrangement joins TRBV5-6 to TRBJ1-2; D call uncertain. This CDR3 has 13 residues. The V and J ends lost 3 bases and 7 bases respectively, with 13 bases between them. CDR1 and CDR2 from the germline V gene are SGHDT and YYEEEE. CDR3 loop: CASSWATFSGYTF. The CDR3 DNA is TGTGCCAGCAGCTGGGCGACATTTAGTGGCTACACCTTC.

The chain couples TRBV5-6 to TRBJ1-3; TRBD1 aligns across 9 bases. The CDR3 has 14 amino acids. Germline CDR1 SGHDT, CDR2 YYEEEE. J lost 7 bases, V lost 5 bases, and 7 bases had no gene match. The CDR3 protein is CASRPGTGLNTIYF. In DNA form, the CDR3 reads TGTGCCAGCAGGCCCGGGACAGGGCTCAACACCATATATTTT.

This clone has more than one count but fewer than ten. The J gene is TRBJ2-3, the V gene TRBV5-1; the match to TRBD2 covers 12 bases. CDR3 length equals 16 residues. V gave up 4 bases and J gave up 6 bases; unmatched junction bases: 9. Germline lookup yields CDR1 SGHRS and CDR2 YFSETQ. CDR3 region: CASSPTSGRLGDTQYF. In nucleotides, the CDR3 is TGCGCCAGCAGCCCCACTAGCGGGAGGCTAGGCGATACGCAGTATTTT.

There are a few counts of this clone. The chain combines TRBV6-1 with TRBJ2-5; 7 bases line up with TRBD1. The last part of the DNA fits TRBJ2-7 better; the J call may be wrong. CDR1 and CDR2 from the germline V gene are MNHNS and SASEGT. The CDR3 loop spans 15 amino acids. CDR3 amino acids: CASSEEAGGSYEQYF. The CDR3 nucleotides read TGTGCCAGCAGTGAAGAGGCAGGGGGCTCCTACGAGCAGTACTTC.

The J gene is TRBJ2-7, the V gene TRBV28; D may be TRBD1 (6 bases). This CDR3 has 16 residues. Trimming cost V 5 bases and J 0 bases, with 17 bases left between them. CDR1 and CDR2 (germline): MDHEN, SYDVKM. CDR3 in amino acids: CASSTRWGQSSYEQYF. The CDR3 DNA is TGTGCCAGCAGTACTCGGTGGGGGCAAAGCTCCTACGAGCAGTACTTC.